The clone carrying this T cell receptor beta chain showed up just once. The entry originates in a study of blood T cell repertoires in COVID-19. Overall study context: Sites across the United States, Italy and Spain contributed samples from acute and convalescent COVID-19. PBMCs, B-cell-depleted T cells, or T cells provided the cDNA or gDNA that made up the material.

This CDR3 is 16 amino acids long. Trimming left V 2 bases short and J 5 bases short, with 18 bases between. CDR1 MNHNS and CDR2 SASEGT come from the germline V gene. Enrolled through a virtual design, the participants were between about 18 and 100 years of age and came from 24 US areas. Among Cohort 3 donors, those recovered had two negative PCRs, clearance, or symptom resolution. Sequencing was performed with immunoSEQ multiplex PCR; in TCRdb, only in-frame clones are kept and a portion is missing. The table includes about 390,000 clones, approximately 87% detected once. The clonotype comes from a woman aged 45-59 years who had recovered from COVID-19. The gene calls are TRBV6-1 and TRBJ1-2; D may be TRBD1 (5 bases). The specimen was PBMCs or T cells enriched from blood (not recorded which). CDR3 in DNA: TGTGCCAGCAGTGAAAGGGGCAGGTCACTGGCATATGGCTACACCTTC. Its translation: CASSERGRSLAYGYTF.